Included here is one TCR beta chain sequence, with context. Antigen specificity is unknown. Sequencing used immunoSEQ multiplex PCR; TCRdb keeps in-frame clones, though not all of them. Among some 84,000 clones listed, approximately 91% were seen once. The entry originates in a study of cytomegalovirus exposure and HLA in healthy donors. Broader study findings: Investigators reported 164 TCR beta chains as tied to cytomegalovirus.

The CDR3 length is 15 residues. V shed 2 bases and J 2 bases; nucleotides not matched to a gene: 6. CDR1 and CDR2 (germline): SGHRS, YFSETQ. Sequenced input: PBMCs. The chain links TRBV5-1 to TRBJ2-5; TRBD2 matches 7 bases. This receptor was obtained from a man younger than 40 in good health and CMV-seronegative. The CDR3 loop reads CASSLLSSGQETQYF. Written as DNA, the CDR3 is TGCGCCAGCAGCTTACTGTCTAGCGGACAAGAGACCCAGTACTTC.